This is a list of T cell receptor beta chains from one sample in a study of human thymus T cells. Sequencing was performed with immunoSEQ multiplex PCR; in TCRdb, only in-frame clones are kept and a portion is missing. The table shows roughly 120,000 clones, with about 94% occurring only once. Material for sequencing was thymus tissue. Receptor source: a boy younger than two with a congenital heart defect but otherwise immunologically healthy. CDR3s include the opening cysteine and the closing phenylalanine or tryptophan. The D gene is left open where the match is weak. Part of the rows lack a size; the others show once, few, many or a class for expanded clones.

- TRBJ2-1 TRBD2 18 TRBV4-2 TGTGCCAGCAGCCAAGATTCAGGAGCGGGGGCCTTCTACAATGAGCAGTTCTTC CASSQDSGAGAFYNEQFF
once TRBJ1-1 - 17 TRBV30 TGTGCCTGGAGTGTACCTAGAGGGACGGGAGGGAGCACTGAAGCTTTCTTT CAWSVPRGTGGSTEAFF
- TRBJ2-3 - 13 TRBV30 TGTGCCTGGAGTGATCTAGCGCCAGATACGCAGTATTTT CAWSDLAPDTQYF
- TRBJ2-1 - 15 TRBV7-3 TGTGCCAGCAGCACCGTAGCGGCCAGGTGGGATGAGCAGTTCTTC CASSTVAARWDEQFF
- TRBJ1-5 TRBD1 16 TRBV4-1 TGCGCCAGCAGCCAAGATTTCGGGACAGAGAATCAGCCCCAGCATTTT CASSQDFGTENQPQHF
- TRBJ1-1 TRBD1 15 TRBV4-1 TGCGCCAGCAGCTCACCCGACAGGGGGAACACTGAAGCTTTCTTT CASSSPDRGNTEAFF
- TRBJ1-1 - 14 TRBV6-1 TGTGCCAGCAGTGGGTGGGGGAAGAACACTGAAGCTTTCTTT CASSGWGKNTEAFF
- TRBJ1-2 - 19 TRBV7-2 TGTGCCAGCAGCCTTCTAAATACGTTCGAAAGAATCCCGAACTATGGCTACACCTTC CASSLLNTFERIPNYGYTF
- TRBJ1-1 - 15 TRBV19 TGTGCCAGTAGTGGGCCCAAGAGGGGGAACACTGAAGCTTTCTTT CASSGPKRGNTEAFF
- TRBJ2-2 - 13 TRBV27 TGTGCCAGCAGTTTCGCCGGGTACGGGGAGCTGTTTTTT CASSFAGYGELFF
- TRBJ2-3 - 14 TRBV28 TGTGCCAGCAGTTTTGATTTGGGCGCAGATACGCAGTATTTT CASSFDLGADTQYF
once TRBJ2-3 - 15 TRBV7-9 TGTGCCAGCAGCTCGTTGGGGACTAGCACAGATACGCAGTATTTT CASSSLGTSTDTQYF
once TRBJ2-5 - 14 TRBV6-1 TGTGCCAGCAGTGAAGTGGTAGGGGTGGAGACCCAGTACTTC CASSEVVGVETQYF
- TRBJ2-1 TRBD2 18 TRBV12-5 TGTGCTAGTGGTTTAGCACTAGCGGGGCAAAGCTCCTACAATGAGCAGTTCTTC CASGLALAGQSSYNEQFF
- TRBJ2-1 - 14 TRBV29-1 TGCAGCGTTGAAGAACGGGGGCTTTACAATGAGCAGTTCTTC CSVEERGLYNEQFF
- TRBJ2-3 - 12 TRBV4-2 TGTGCCAGCAGTCTGGTGGGAGATACGCAGTATTTT CASSLVGDTQYF
- TRBJ1-2 - 16 TRBV19 TGTGCCAGTAGTAGCGTTCGGGGGAGAGGAAACTATGGCTACACCTTC CASSSVRGRGNYGYTF